The following is a T cell receptor beta chain sequence with its context. Antigen specificity is unknown. It was with 60 Vbeta and 13 Jbeta primers that the PCR ran. Assay used: immunoSEQ multiplex PCR; TCRdb lists only in-frame clones, some missing. Of nearly 110,000 clones listed, around 79% are singletons. The data originate from a study of cytomegalovirus exposure and HLA in healthy donors. General observations from the study: The CMV antigen specificity of a few CMV-associated chains was confirmed through in vitro analysis. Rarity characterized most TCR sequences, yet some public TCRs appeared in many donors. It was reportedly the case that the classifier diagnosed cytomegalovirus status with high specificity and sensitivity.

The receptor was derived from a man aged 60 to 69 in good health and CMV-seronegative. Sequenced: PBMCs.

This CDR3 reads CASSFRWQSPLHF. CDR3 nucleotide sequence: TGTGCCAGCAGCTTCAGGTGGCAATCACCCCTCCACTTT. The chain couples TRBV11-2 to TRBJ1-6; unclear D gene. CDR1 is SGHAT, CDR2 FQNNGV, per germline. The CDR3 runs to 13 residues. V lost 3 bases and J 10 bases, leaving 10 bases between the germline ends.